This T cell receptor beta chain is from a study of long-term antiretroviral therapy in people with HIV. Across the study: Initial samples were collected about a decade before the 2015 immediate-ART recommendation. The study's findings and limits: The study collected blood between 2004 and 2017, possibly under older ART regimens. Adherence to ART, viral resistance and therapy changes lacked any data.

Per individual, the PBMC samples numbered at least one pre-ART and at least two post-ART. Details on this clone: The antigen is undetermined.

V shed 3 bases, J shed 7 bases, and the junction held 4 bases outside the gene matches. CDR1 is SGHAT, CDR2 FQDESV, per germline (reference sequence). The CDR3 runs to 14 residues. Survey-level immunoSEQ v3.0 assays were run. The protocol was immunoSEQ multiplex PCR, while the TCRdb copy is restricted to in-frame clones and leaves out a portion. There are fewer than 35,000 clones in the sample; around 85% occur only once, and just under 4.5% lies in the top ten. The source is a man aged 18 to 30 with HIV. The chain recombines TRBV11-1 with TRBJ2-1, with TRBD2 matching 9 bases. Here the sequenced sample was unsorted PBMCs, taken approximately 3.3 years after starting antiretroviral therapy. The chain's CDR3 is CASSFRLAGNEQFF. CDR3 in DNA: TGTGCCAGCAGCTTCCGCCTAGCGGGGAATGAGCAGTTCTTC.